This T cell receptor (beta chain) was sequenced during a study of lymphopenia after photon versus proton radiotherapy. There are 12 residues in the CDR3. Germline V gives CDR1 GTSNPN, CDR2 SVGIG (reference sequence). The V and J ends lost 4 bases and 4 bases, in that order; junction bases with no gene match: 0. Repertoires were generated with immunoSEQ multiplex PCR, while TCRdb's copy carries only in-frame clones and drops some. Of tens of thousands of clones listed, less than 90% are singletons. A remark on this clone: Its antigen is as yet unknown.

The study, taken as a whole, reports: In patients who died, overall survival fell as post-nadir TCR diversity dropped more. Proton therapy kept repertoires fairly stable, unlike photons, which gained effector/memory cells.

This sequence was found in a woman aged 45 to 65 with pancreatic cancer. Sequenced here: peripheral blood, sampled from a patient treated with photon-based radiotherapy. The chain employs TRBV30 and TRBJ2-2; 7 bases map to TRBD2. CDR3 coding DNA: TGTGCCTGGACGGGGGGCACCGGGGAGCTGTTTTTT. Translation gives CAWTGGTGELFF.